This entry features one T cell receptor (beta chain) sequence. This record belongs to a study of CD8 T cells in Susac syndrome. The T cells that were sequenced for TCR beta were CD8+ and CD4+ cells from blood. Reverse transcription of roughly 0.5 to 1 ug RNA was carried out with random hexamers. Amplification of TCR beta CDR3 spanned 54 Vbeta and 13 Jbeta via immunoSEQ multiplex PCR. Using its own MiXCR run on the immunoSEQ multiplex PCR reads, TCRdb lists one record per CDR3 protein. This table holds some 400,000 distinct CDR3 sequences, 75% to 90% found once. The clonotype was recovered from a human donor with multiple sclerosis. The sequenced sample was CD8+ T cells from PBMCs.

Here the CDR3 reads CASSDGRNNQPQHF. The CDR3 DNA follows: TGTGCCAGCAGCGACGGGCGTAATAATCAGCCCCAGCATTTT. The V gene is TRBV3-1, the J gene TRBJ1-5; no clear D gene. This CDR3 spans 14 amino acids. V was trimmed by 5 bases and J by 4 bases, leaving 12 bases between them. From germline, CDR1 is LGHDT and CDR2 YNNKEL (reference sequence).